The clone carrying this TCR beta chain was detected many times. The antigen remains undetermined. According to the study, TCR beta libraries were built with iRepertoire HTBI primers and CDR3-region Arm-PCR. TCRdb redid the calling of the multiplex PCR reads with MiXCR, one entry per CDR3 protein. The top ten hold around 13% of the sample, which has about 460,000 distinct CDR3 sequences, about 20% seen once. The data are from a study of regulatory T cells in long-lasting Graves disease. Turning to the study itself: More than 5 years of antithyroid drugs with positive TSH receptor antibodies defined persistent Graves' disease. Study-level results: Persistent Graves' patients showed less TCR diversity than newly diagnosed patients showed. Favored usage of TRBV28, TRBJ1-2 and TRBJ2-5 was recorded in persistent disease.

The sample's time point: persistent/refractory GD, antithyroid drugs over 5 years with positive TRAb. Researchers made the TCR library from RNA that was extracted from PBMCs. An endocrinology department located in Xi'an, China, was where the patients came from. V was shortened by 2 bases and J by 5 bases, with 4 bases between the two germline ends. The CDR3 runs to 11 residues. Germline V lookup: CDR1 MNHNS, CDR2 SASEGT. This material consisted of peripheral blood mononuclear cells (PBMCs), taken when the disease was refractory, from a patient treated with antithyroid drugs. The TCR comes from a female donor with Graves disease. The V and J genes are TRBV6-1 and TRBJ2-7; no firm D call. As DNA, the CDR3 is TGTGCCAGCAGTGAATTCGACGAGCAGTACTTC. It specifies CASSEFDEQYF.